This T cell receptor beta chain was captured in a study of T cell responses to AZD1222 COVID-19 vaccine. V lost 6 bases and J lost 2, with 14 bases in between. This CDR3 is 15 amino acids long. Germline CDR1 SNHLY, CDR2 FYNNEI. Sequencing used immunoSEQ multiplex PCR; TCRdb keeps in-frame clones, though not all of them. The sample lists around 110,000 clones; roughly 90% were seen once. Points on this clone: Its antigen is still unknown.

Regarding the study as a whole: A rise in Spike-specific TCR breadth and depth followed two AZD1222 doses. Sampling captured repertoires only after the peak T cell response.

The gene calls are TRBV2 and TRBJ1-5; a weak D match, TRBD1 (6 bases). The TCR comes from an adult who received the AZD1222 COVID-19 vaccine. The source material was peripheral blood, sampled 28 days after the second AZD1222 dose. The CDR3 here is CASSVNRDRNQPQHF. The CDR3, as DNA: TGTGCCAGCAGCGTAAACAGGGATCGCAATCAGCCCCAGCATTTT.